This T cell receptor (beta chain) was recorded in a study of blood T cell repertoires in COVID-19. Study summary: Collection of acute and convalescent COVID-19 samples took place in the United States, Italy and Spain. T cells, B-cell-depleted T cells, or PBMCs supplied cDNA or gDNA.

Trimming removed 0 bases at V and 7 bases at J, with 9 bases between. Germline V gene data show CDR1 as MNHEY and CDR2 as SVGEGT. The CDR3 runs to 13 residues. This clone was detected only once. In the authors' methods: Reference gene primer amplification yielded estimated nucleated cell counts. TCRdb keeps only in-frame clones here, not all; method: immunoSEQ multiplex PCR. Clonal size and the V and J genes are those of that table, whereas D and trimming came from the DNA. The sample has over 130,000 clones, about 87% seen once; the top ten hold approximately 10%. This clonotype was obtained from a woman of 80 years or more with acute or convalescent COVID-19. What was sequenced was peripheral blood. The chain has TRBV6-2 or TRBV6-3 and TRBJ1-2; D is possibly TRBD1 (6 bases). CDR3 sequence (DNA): TGTGCCAGCAGTTACTCGACAGGCGGTGGCTACACCTTC. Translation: CASSYSTGGGYTF.